These 22 T cell receptor beta chains were sequenced from one sample in a study of T cells after posttransplantation cyclophosphamide. Here immunoSEQ multiplex PCR was the method, and the copy in TCRdb shows in-frame clones only, minus some. The profile shows 35,000 to 40,000 clones, around four fifths of them singletons. Cyclophosphamide on days +3 and +4 followed busulfan-fludarabine conditioning and a marrow graft. This material consisted of CD4+ T cells sorted from blood, taken 1903 days after a stem cell transplant with posttransplant cyclophosphamide. The receptors shown here come from a female patient in her forties or fifties who received an allogeneic stem cell transplant from a related donor, was CMV-positive, and had no GVHD. Some T cells may be transferred from the graft donor.

This clone appeared a few times. This rearrangement joins TRBV7-2 to TRBJ2-7; TRBD1 aligns across 7 bases. This CDR3 comprises 15 residues. Germline V CDR1 and CDR2: SGHTA, FQGNSA. V shed 5 bases, J shed 6 bases, and the junction held 13 bases outside the gene matches. The CDR3 DNA follows: TGTGCCAGCAGCCCCCTTGGGACAGCACGGGGCGAGCAGTACTTC. This translates into CASSPLGTARGEQYF.

The rearrangement uses TRBV7-2 and TRBJ2-2; TRBD1 is a possible D gene (8 bases). The CDR3 contains 16 residues. Per the germline V gene, CDR1 is SGHTA and CDR2 is FQGNSA. V shed 5 bases and J shed 5 bases, with 18 bases lying between them. CDR3 in amino acids: CASSPGGGGLTGELFF. The CDR3 region has the DNA TGTGCCAGCAGCCCAGGGGGCGGGGGCCTAACCGGGGAGCTGTTTTTT.

This CDR3 reads CASSQDVESSGYF. CDR3 DNA: TGCGCCAGCAGCCAAGATGTTGAGTCCTCGGGATACTTC. The chain uses TRBV4-1 and TRBJ2-5; D perhaps matches TRBD2 (5 bases). Germline lookup yields CDR1 MGHRA and CDR2 YSYEKL. V lost 0 bases to trimming and J lost 14 bases, with 16 bases between them. CDR3 length: 13 residues.

The chain recombines TRBV29-1 with TRBJ2-7, with D perhaps matching TRBD2 (6 bases). The CDR3 is made up of 12 amino acids. V was pared by 6 bases and J by 7 bases, with 16 bases between. Germline lookup yields CDR1 SQVTM and CDR2 ANQGSEA. This chain's CDR3 is CSVRNSAGEQYF. CDR3 nucleotide sequence: TGCAGCGTCCGGAATTCGGCGGGAGAGCAGTACTTC.

The rearrangement uses TRBV6-1 and TRBJ1-5, with 8 bases that match TRBD1. CDR3 length equals 13 residues. The germline V gene has CDR1 MNHNS and CDR2 SASEGT. Germline trimming cut 7 bases from V and 6 bases from J; bases unmatched to any gene: 5. The CDR3 nucleotides read TGTGCCAGCATCCTGGACAGGGCTCAGCCCCAGCATTTT. Translation gives CASILDRAQPQHF.

This clone was picked up a small number of times. The chain combines TRBV4-1 with TRBJ1-4, with D perhaps TRBD1 (6 bases). There are 14 residues in the CDR3. Trimming cost V 3 bases and J 4 bases, with 9 bases left between them. The V gene's germline CDR1 is MGHRA and CDR2 YSYEKL. CDR3 region: CASSHGDINEKLFF. CDR3 DNA: TGCGCCAGCAGCCATGGGGACATTAATGAAAAACTGTTTTTT.

The genes are TRBV6-5 and TRBJ2-7, with 8 bases matching TRBD2. From germline, CDR1 is MNHEY and CDR2 SVGAGI. With 5 bases clipped from V and 0 bases from J, the junction kept 6 bases outside the gene matches. CDR3 length: 15 residues. Here the CDR3 reads CASSPGTRFSYEQYF. CDR3 bases: TGTGCCAGCAGTCCCGGGACTAGGTTCTCCTACGAGCAGTACTTC.

The rearrangement joins TRBV6-6 to TRBJ2-5, with a weak D call TRBD2 (5 bases). CDR3 length: 16 residues. Trimming shortened V by 0 bases and J by 1 base, and 12 bases separated the two germline ends. The germline V gene encodes CDR1 MNHNY and CDR2 SVGAGI (reference sequence). CDR3 sequence (DNA): TGTGCCAGCAGTTACTCGATGGCCAGCGGCCAAGAGACCCAGTACTTC. Its protein product is CASSYSMASGQETQYF.

The J gene is TRBJ1-4, the V gene TRBV5-1; 9 bases align to TRBD1. There are 14 residues in the CDR3. The trim removed 7 bases at V and 8 bases at J, leaving 9 bases unmatched. CDR1 is SGHRS and CDR2 is YFSETQ in the germline V gene. The CDR3 loop is CASRDRGSGEKLFF. The CDR3 coding sequence is TGCGCCAGCCGAGACAGGGGGAGTGGAGAAAAACTGTTTTTT.

This rearrangement joins TRBV19 to TRBJ2-5; maybe TRBD1 (6 bases). Per germline, CDR1 LNHDA and CDR2 SQIVND (reference sequence). V lost 1 base, J lost 4 bases, and 10 bases lay in between. The CDR3 consists of 14 residues. CDR3 protein: CASSIGVGGETQYF. The CDR3 DNA follows: TGTGCCAGTAGTATAGGGGTAGGGGGAGAGACCCAGTACTTC.

The CDR3 loop is CASSLELAGGYEQFF. In nucleotides, the CDR3 is TGCGCCAGCAGCTTGGAACTAGCGGGGGGTTATGAGCAGTTCTTC. This sequence joins TRBV5-1 and TRBJ2-1; TRBD2 matches at 12 bases. In germline, CDR1 is SGHRS, CDR2 YFSETQ. The CDR3 contains 15 residues. V was pared by 0 bases and J by 8 bases, with 3 bases of the junction left unmatched.

The chain is built from TRBV7-2 and TRBJ1-3, with TRBD1 identical over 8 bases. Germline CDR1 SGHTA, CDR2 FQGNSA. The CDR3 extends over 14 amino acids. Trimming cost V 7 bases and J 0 bases; bases outside gene matches: 2. CDR3 sequence: CASTTGGSGNTIYF. Here the CDR3 DNA reads TGTGCCAGCACCACAGGGGGCTCTGGAAACACCATATATTTT.

The chain joins TRBV7-8 to TRBJ2-7; D might be TRBD1 (7 bases). V dropped 0 bases and J dropped 2 bases, with 11 bases sitting between them. This CDR3 comprises 15 residues. Looked up from germline, CDR1 is SGHVS and CDR2 is FQNEAQ. The chain's CDR3 is CASSLAQGGPYEQYF. The CDR3 DNA is TGTGCCAGCAGCTTAGCGCAGGGGGGTCCCTACGAGCAGTACTTC.

The DNA of the CDR3 is TGTGCCAGCAGCCCCTCCTTAGCGGGGGGCCGCTCCTACGAGCAGTACTTC. It codes for CASSPSLAGGRSYEQYF. This sequence joins TRBV9 and TRBJ2-7, with 10 bases lining up with TRBD2. The V and J ends lost 4 bases and 0 bases, in that order; junction bases with no gene match: 10. The germline gives CDR1 SGDLS, CDR2 YYNGEE. CDR3 length equals 17 residues.

This chain connects TRBV18 to TRBJ1-1; D remains unclear. Germline V gene lookup returns CDR1 KGHSH and CDR2 LQKENI. V lost 2 bases, J lost 1 base, and 11 bases lay in between. The CDR3 is made up of 15 amino acids. CDR3 protein: CASSPEIITNTEAFF. The CDR3 bases are TGTGCCAGCTCACCAGAGATAATTACGAACACTGAAGCTTTCTTT.

This clone was seen only a few times. V is TRBV18 and J is TRBJ1-1; D not certain. The CDR3 totals 14 residues. Germline CDR1 KGHSH, CDR2 LQKENI. The V gene lost 1 base and the J gene lost 0 bases, with 6 bases spanning the gap. CDR3 nucleotides: TGTGCCAGCTCACCACTACAGTTGAACACTGAAGCTTTCTTT. Residues: CASSPLQLNTEAFF.

The rearrangement links TRBV4-3 to TRBJ2-7, with D possibly matching TRBD2 (7 bases). V was shortened by 1 base and J by 5 bases, with 15 bases between the two germline ends. The germline V gene has CDR1 LGHNA and CDR2 YSLEER. The length of the CDR3 is 15 residues. CDR3 in amino acids: CASSQAGGRGHEQYF. CDR3 nucleotide sequence: TGCGCCAGCAGCCAAGCGGGGGGCCGAGGCCACGAGCAGTACTTC.

The chain couples TRBV19 to TRBJ2-2; D is perhaps TRBD1 (7 bases). The CDR3 is made up of 16 amino acids. The ends were cut back, 7 bases at V and 1 base at J, with 16 bases in the middle. CDR1 and CDR2 (germline): LNHDA, SQIVND (reference sequence). This CDR3 is CASTPTGRQNTGELFF. CDR3 bases: TGTGCCAGTACCCCGACAGGGAGGCAGAACACCGGGGAGCTGTTTTTT.

V usage is TRBV19 and J usage is TRBJ1-5, with 11 bases identical to TRBD1. Germline CDR1 is LNHDA and CDR2 is SQIVND (reference sequence). The CDR3 loop spans 13 amino acids. J gave up 9 bases and V 8 bases, and 6 bases lay outside the gene matches. CDR3 coding DNA: TGTGCCAGTTGGGGACAGGGGGTCTGGCCCCAGCATTTT. Translation gives CASWGQGVWPQHF. The full variable domain, rest sourced from reference TRBV19 and TRBJ1-5, is DGGITQSPKYLFRKEGQNVTLSCEQNLNHDAMYWYRQDPGQGLRLIYYSQIVNDFQKGDIAEGYSVSREKKESFPLTVTSAQKNPTAFYLCASWGQGVWPQHFGDGTRLSIL.

V usage is TRBV5-1 and J usage is TRBJ2-5; TRBD2 matches at 8 bases. V lost 5 bases, J lost 5 bases, and 2 bases stayed unmatched. CDR1 is SGHRS and CDR2 is YFSETQ in the germline V gene. The CDR3 has 12 amino acids. CDR3 DNA sequence: TGCGCCAGCAGGCCGGGAGGGGAGACCCAGTACTTC. Its translation is CASRPGGETQYF.

Notes on this clone: Mismatch with germline at one junction end may stem from a read error. The V call is TRBV7-7, the J call TRBJ1-3, with 8 bases fitting TRBD1. CDR1 and CDR2 from the germline V gene are SSHAT and FNYEAQ (reference sequence). The CDR3 contains 14 residues. The CDR3 region has the DNA TGTGCTAGCAGCCCCGGACAGGGTGGAAACACCATATATTTT. Its translation: CASSPGQGGNTIYF.

The V and J genes are TRBV4-3 and TRBJ1-6; D unclear. The V gene's germline CDR1 is LGHNA and CDR2 YSLEER. Between the trimmed V and J ends, which lost 5 bases and 3 bases, there was a span of 14 bases. The CDR3 has 16 amino acids. The CDR3 here is CASSLQMISYNSPLHF. The CDR3 region has the DNA TGCGCCAGCAGCTTACAAATGATCAGCTATAATTCACCCCTCCACTTT.